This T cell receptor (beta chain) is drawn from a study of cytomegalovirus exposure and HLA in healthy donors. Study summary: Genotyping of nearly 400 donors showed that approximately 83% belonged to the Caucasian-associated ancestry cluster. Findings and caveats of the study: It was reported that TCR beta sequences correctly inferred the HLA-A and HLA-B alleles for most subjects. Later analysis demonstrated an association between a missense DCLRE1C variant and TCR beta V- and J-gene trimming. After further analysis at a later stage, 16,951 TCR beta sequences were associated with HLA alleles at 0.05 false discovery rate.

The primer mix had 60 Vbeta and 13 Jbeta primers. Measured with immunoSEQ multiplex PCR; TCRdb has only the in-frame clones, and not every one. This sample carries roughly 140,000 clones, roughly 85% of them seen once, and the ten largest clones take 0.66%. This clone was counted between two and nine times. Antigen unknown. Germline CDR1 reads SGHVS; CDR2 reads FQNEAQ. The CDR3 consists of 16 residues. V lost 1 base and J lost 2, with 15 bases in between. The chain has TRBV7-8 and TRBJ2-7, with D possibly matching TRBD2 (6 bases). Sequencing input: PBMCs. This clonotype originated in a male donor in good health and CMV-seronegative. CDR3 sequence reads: CASSLGVAGNPYEQYF. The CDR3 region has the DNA TGTGCCAGCAGCTTAGGGGTTGCGGGGAACCCCTACGAGCAGTACTTC.